This entry describes one TCR beta chain. As yet, its antigen is unknown. Sample-barcoded 5' priming and a J-beta primer mix drove a second PCR of roughly 6 to 12 cycles. TCRdb reprocessed the 5' RACE reads with MiXCR, giving one entry per CDR3 protein. The table lists some 760,000 distinct CDR3 sequences, 25% of them singletons. These data are taken from a study of blood T cells in healthy people across ages. Study-wide findings and caveats: Older individuals had lower TCR beta diversity per million T cells (the decline was roughly linear). PBMCs went unsorted, and a conclusive naive versus antigen-experienced comparison was therefore prevented. Versus aged donors, long-lived donors had higher diversity and more naive CD4+ cells.

CDR3 length: 14 residues. V was trimmed by 2 bases and J by 2 bases, leaving 13 bases between them. From germline, CDR1 is DFQATT and CDR2 SNEGSKA (reference sequence). These data are also associated with another study on T cells of mothers and their children.

This sequence was found in a boy aged 5 to 17 in good health. V gene TRBV20-1 combines with J gene TRBJ2-7, with D maybe TRBD1 (6 bases). Sequencing input: blood. The CDR3 nucleotides are TGCAGTGCTAGACACAGGGACCATACCTACGAGCAGTACTTC. Translating gives CSARHRDHTYEQYF.